This T cell receptor (beta chain) came from a study of cytomegalovirus exposure and HLA in healthy donors. PCR amplification relied on 60 Vbeta primers (plus 13 Jbeta primers). Profiling relied on immunoSEQ multiplex PCR, and the TCRdb table lists in-frame clones only, not all of them. The data hold 110,000 or so clones, with 74% observed a single time. Study results and caveats: Sequencing likely caused a cluster of highly shared sequence variants. A later analysis appeared to link common viral pathogens to several of the most significant clusters.

There are a few counts of this clone. Its matching antigen is unknown. This CDR3 is built from 14 residues. Germline V gene sequence: CDR1 KGHSY, CDR2 FQNENV. The ends were cut back, 1 base at V and 3 bases at J, with 6 bases in the middle. The sequencing input was PBMCs. The receptor's source is a woman aged 40 to 50 in good health and CMV-seropositive. This chain joins TRBV16 and TRBJ2-2; D is undetermined. DNA for the CDR3: TGTGCCAGCAGCCAATTTCTCGACACCGGGGAGCTGTTTTTT. It codes for CASSQFLDTGELFF.